This T cell receptor beta chain was observed in a study of cytomegalovirus exposure and HLA in healthy donors. General study results and limits: Later, an analysis found that TCR clusters from the first cohort tended to co-occur in the roughly 120 validation repertoires. As confirmed in vitro, a few CMV-associated chains were specific for CMV antigens.

V was pared by 6 bases and J by 3 bases, with 4 bases of the junction left unmatched. Germline assignment: CDR1 KGHSH and CDR2 LQKENI. CDR3 length: 13 amino acids. Repertoires were generated with immunoSEQ multiplex PCR, while TCRdb's copy carries only in-frame clones and drops some. This table holds about 330,000 clones, roughly 88% found once. To note about this clone: Its antigen is still unknown.

This clonotype originated in a woman younger than 35 in good health and CMV-seronegative. Sequencing was carried out using PBMCs. The rearrangement uses TRBV18 and TRBJ1-1, with 7 bases identical to TRBD1. The CDR3 protein is CASSDRPDTEAFF. CDR3 coding DNA: TGTGCCAGCTCGGACAGGCCCGACACTGAAGCTTTCTTT.